This T cell receptor (beta chain) was sequenced during a study of cytomegalovirus exposure and HLA in healthy donors. Findings and limits, study-wide: TCR beta chain V- and J-gene trimming was linked, in a later analysis, to a missense variant in DCLRE1C.

CDR3 length equals 15 residues. Germline CDR1 reads MDHEN; CDR2 reads SYDVKM. V was clipped by 1 base and J by 4 bases; unmatched bases: 7. Turning to this clone: Its target is unknown.

The PCR used 60 Vbeta and 13 Jbeta primers. Here immunoSEQ multiplex PCR was the method, and the copy in TCRdb shows in-frame clones only, minus some. The profile shows about 120,000 clones, 10% to 13% of them singletons. V gene TRBV28 combines with J gene TRBJ2-7, with 7 nucleotides matching TRBD2. The sequencing input was PBMCs. The clonotype was recovered from a woman between 18 and 30 years old in good health and CMV-seropositive. The DNA of the CDR3 is TGTGCCAGCAGTTTATTAGGACTAGAGGTGTACGAGCAGTACTTC. As protein: CASSLLGLEVYEQYF. Using reference TRBV28 and TRBJ2-7 for the parts outside the CDR3, the full variable domain is DVKVTQSSRYLVKRTGEKVFLECVQDMDHENMFWYRQDPGLGLRLIYFSYDVKMKEKGDIPEGYSVSREKKERFSLILESASTNQTSMYLCASSLLGLEVYEQYFGPGTRLTVT.